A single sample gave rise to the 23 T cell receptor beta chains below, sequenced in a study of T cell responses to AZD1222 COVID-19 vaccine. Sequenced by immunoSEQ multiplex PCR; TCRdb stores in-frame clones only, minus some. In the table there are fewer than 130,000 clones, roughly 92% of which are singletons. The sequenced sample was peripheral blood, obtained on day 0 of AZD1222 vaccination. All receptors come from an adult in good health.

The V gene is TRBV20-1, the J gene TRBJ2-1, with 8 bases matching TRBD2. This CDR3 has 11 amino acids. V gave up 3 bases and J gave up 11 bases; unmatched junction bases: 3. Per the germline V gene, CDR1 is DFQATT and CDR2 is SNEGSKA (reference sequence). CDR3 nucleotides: TGCAGTGCTAGTACTAGCGGAAAGCAGTTCTTC. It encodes CSASTSGKQFF.

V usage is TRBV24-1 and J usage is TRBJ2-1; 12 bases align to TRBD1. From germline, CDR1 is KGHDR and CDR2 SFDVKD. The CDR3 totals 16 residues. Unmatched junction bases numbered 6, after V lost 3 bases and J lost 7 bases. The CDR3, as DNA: TGTGCCACCAGTGATCCTCTGGGACAGGGGGCGAATGAGCAGTTCTTC. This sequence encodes CATSDPLGQGANEQFF.

The CDR3 region has the DNA TGCGCCAGCAGTGAGTCGACTCGGGGGTCTGAAGCTTTCTTT. This translates into CASSESTRGSEAFF. The rearrangement uses TRBV10-1 and TRBJ1-1; the D gene is possibly TRBD1 (5 bases). Germline assignment: CDR1 WNHNN and CDR2 SYGVQD (reference sequence). This CDR3 contains 14 residues. Trimming shortened V by 0 bases and J by 6 bases, and 11 bases separated the two germline ends.

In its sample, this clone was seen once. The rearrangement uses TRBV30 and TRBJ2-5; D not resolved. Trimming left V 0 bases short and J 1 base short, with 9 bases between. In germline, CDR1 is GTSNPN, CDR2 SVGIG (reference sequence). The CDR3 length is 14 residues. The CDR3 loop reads CAWSVSPTQETQYF. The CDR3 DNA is TGTGCCTGGAGTGTATCGCCGACCCAAGAGACCCAGTACTTC.

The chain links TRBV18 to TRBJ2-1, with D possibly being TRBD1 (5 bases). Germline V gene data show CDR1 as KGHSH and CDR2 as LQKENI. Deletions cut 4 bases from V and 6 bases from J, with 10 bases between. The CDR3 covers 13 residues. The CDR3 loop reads CASSLNQGNEQFF. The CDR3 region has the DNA TGTGCCAGCTCACTTAACCAGGGCAATGAGCAGTTCTTC.

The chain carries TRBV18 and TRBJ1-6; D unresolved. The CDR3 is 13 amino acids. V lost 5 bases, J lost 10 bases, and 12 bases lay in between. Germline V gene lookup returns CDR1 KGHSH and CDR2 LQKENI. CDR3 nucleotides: TGTGCCAGCTCATCAGCGGGAGGGTCACCCCTCCACTTT. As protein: CASSSAGGSPLHF.

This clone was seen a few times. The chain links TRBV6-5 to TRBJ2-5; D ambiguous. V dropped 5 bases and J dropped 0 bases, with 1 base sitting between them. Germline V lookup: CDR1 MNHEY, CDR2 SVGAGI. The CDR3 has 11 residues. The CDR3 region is CASSNQETQYF. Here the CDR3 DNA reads TGTGCCAGCAGTAACCAAGAGACCCAGTACTTC.

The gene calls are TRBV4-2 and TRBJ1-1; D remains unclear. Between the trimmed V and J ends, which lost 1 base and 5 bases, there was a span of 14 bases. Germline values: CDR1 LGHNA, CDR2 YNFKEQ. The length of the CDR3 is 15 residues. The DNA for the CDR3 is TGTGCCAGCAGCCAAGTTCTGGTGGGAGGTACTGAAGCTTTCTTT. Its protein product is CASSQVLVGGTEAFF.

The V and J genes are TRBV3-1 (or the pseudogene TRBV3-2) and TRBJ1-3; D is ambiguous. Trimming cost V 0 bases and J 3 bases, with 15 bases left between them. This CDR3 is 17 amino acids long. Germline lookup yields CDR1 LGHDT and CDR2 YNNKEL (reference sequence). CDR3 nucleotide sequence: TGTGCCAGCAGCCAAGATCCTCCGGTGAGCGATGGAAACACCATATATTTT. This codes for CASSQDPPVSDGNTIYF.

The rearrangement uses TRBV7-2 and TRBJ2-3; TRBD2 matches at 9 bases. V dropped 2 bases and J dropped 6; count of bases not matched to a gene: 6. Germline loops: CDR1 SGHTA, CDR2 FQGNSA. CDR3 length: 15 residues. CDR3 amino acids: CASSLPSGGSDTQYF. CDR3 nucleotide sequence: TGTGCCAGCAGCTTACCGAGCGGGGGGAGCGATACGCAGTATTTT.

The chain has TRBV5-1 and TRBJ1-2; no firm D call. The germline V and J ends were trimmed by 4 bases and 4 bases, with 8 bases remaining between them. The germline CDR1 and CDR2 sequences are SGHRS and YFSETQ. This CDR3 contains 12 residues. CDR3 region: CASSPRSYGYTF. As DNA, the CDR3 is TGCGCCAGCAGCCCCCGCAGCTATGGCTACACCTTC.

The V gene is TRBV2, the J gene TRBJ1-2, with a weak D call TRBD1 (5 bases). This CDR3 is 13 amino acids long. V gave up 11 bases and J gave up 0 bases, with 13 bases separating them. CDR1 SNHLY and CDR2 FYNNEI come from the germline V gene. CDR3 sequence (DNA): TGTGCCGGGGACCGACCAGCTAACTATGGCTACACCTTC. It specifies CAGDRPANYGYTF.

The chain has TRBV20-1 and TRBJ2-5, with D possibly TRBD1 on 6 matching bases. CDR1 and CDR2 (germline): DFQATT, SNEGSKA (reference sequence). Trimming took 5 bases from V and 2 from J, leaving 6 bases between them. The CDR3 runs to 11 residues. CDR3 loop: CSAGQQETQYF. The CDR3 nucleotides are TGCAGTGCTGGACAGCAAGAGACCCAGTACTTC.

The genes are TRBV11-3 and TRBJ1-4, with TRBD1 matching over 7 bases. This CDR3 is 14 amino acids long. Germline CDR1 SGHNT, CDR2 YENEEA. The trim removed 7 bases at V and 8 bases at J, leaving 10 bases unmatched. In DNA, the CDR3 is TGTGCCAGCACCAAGGGGGCACTTGGGGAAAAACTGTTTTTT. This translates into CASTKGALGEKLFF.

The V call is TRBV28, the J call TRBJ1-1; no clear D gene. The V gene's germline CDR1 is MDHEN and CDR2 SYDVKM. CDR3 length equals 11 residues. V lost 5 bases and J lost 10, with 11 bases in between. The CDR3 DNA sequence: TGTGCCAGCAGTCTTACACAAGGAGCTTTCTTT. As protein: CASSLTQGAFF.

In DNA, the CDR3 is TGTGCCAGCAGCTTAGCCCCGGGACAGGAGTATGGCTACACCTTC. This encodes CASSLAPGQEYGYTF. The chain employs TRBV11-1 and TRBJ1-2, with 8 bases identical to TRBD1. This CDR3 region has 15 residues. Germline assignment: CDR1 SGHAT and CDR2 FQDESV (reference sequence). The J segment lost 5 bases and the V segment lost 0 bases, leaving 5 bases of the junction unmatched.

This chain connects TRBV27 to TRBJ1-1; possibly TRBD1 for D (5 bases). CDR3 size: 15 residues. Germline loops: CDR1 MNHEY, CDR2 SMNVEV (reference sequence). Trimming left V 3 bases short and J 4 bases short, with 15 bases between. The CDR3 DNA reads TGTGCCAGCAGTTTTTTCCATACAGGTCCCACTGAAGCTTTCTTT. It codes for CASSFFHTGPTEAFF.

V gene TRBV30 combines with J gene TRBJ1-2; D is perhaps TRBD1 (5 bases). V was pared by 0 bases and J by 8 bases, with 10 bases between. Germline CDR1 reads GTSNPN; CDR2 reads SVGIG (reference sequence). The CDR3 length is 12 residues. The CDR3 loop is CAWSVQARGYTF. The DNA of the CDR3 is TGTGCCTGGAGTGTACAGGCAAGGGGCTACACCTTC. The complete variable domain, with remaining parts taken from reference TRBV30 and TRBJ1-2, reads SQTIHQWPATLVQPVGSPLSLECTVEGTSNPNLYWYRQAAGRGLQLLFYSVGIGQISSEVPQNLSASRPQDRQFILSSKKLLLSDSGFYLCAWSVQARGYTFGSGTRLTVV.

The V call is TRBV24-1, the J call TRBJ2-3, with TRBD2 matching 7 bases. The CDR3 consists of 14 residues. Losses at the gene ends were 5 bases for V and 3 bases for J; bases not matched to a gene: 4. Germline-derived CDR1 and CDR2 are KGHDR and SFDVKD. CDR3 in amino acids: CATSGAGKTDTQYF. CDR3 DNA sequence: TGTGCCACCAGTGGAGCGGGGAAAACAGATACGCAGTATTTT.

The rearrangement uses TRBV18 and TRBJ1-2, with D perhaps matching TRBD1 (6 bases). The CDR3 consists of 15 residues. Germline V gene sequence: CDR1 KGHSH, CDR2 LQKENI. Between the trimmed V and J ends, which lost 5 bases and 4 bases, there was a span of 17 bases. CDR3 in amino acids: CASSSTGFSSYGYTF. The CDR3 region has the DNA TGTGCCAGCTCATCCACAGGGTTTAGCAGCTATGGCTACACCTTC. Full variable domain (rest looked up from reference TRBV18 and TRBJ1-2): NAGVMQNPRHLVRRRGQEARLRCSPMKGHSHVYWYRQLPEEGLKFMVYLQKENIIDESGMPKERFSAEFPKEGPSILRIQQVVRGDSAAYFCASSSTGFSSYGYTFGSGTRLTVV.

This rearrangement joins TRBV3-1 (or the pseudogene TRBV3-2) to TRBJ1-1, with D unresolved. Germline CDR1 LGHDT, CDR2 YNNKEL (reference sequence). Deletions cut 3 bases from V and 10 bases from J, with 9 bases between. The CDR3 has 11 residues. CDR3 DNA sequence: TGTGCCAGCAGCCAGGGGATCGTAGCTTTCTTT. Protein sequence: CASSQGIVAFF.

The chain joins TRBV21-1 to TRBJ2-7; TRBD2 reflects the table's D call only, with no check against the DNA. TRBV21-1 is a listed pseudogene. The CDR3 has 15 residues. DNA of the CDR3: TGTGCCAGCAGCGCCACGGGGGACCCACCTGGCGAGCAGTACTTC. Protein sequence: CASSATGDPPGEQYF.

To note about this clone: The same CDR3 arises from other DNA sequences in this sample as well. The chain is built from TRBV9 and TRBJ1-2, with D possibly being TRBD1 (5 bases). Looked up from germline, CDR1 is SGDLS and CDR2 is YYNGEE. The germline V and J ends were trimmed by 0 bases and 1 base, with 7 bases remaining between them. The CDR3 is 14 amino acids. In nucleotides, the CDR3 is TGTGCCAGCAGCGTAGGTGGGGGTAACTATGGCTACACCTTC. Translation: CASSVGGGNYGYTF.